A selection of T cell receptor beta chains follows, all from one sample in a study of blood T cell repertoires in COVID-19. Profiled with immunoSEQ multiplex PCR; TCRdb holds only in-frame clones, not every one. The table records 490,000 or so clones, 88% of them present only once. Sequenced: PBMCs or T cells enriched from blood (not recorded which). These receptors were taken from an older woman who had recovered from COVID-19. CDR3s include the opening cysteine and the closing phenylalanine or tryptophan. Each record gives: clone size, V gene, J gene, CDR3 protein. The size of a clone is reported for some rows only, either as once, few or many, or as a class for expanded clones.

-	TRBV4-1	TRBJ2-1	CASSQARGGYNEQFF
-	TRBV18	TRBJ2-6	CASSPSIPGSGANVLTF
-	TRBV19	TRBJ1-5	CASSIEGKLRDQPQHF
-	TRBV10-3	TRBJ1-3	CAINSGTLTGNTIYF
once	TRBV7-8	TRBJ1-3	CASSPNSGNTIYF
-	TRBV5-5	TRBJ2-3	CASSLETETDTQYF
-	TRBV29-1	TRBJ2-1	CSVRQLIDNEQFF
-	TRBV5-1	TRBJ2-5	CASSFGSSQKETQYF
-	TRBV14	TRBJ1-3	CASSQDLFRSGNTIYF
-	TRBV18	TRBJ2-2	CASSPPMGLNTGELFF
-	TRBV7-9	TRBJ1-3	CASSTGWLENTIYF
few	TRBV20-1	TRBJ1-2	CSASQGLNYGYTF
-	TRBV5-1	TRBJ2-2	CASSPPVETGELFF
-	TRBV11-2	TRBJ2-3	CASSLVAPSTDTQYF
once	TRBV7-9	TRBJ1-1	CASSLGRQKNTEAFF
once	TRBV6-2/TRBV6-3	TRBJ1-1	CASSYDRGDLNTEAFF
-	TRBV5-1	TRBJ2-7	CASSLTAPYEQYF
-	TRBV3-1/TRBV3-2	TRBJ2-2	CASSQFSGSNTGELFF
-	TRBV6-5	TRBJ2-2	CASSYARGNTGELFF
few	TRBV19	TRBJ1-4	CASSVGTQNEKLFF
-	TRBV11-2	TRBJ2-1	CASSLGAGGYNEQFF
once	TRBV6-5	TRBJ2-3	CASKSGVQDTQYF
-	TRBV14	TRBJ2-1	CASSQGQGAFNEQFF
-	TRBV7-6	TRBJ2-5	CASSFNGGPGETQYF
-	TRBV19	TRBJ1-4	CASSHREEKLFF
few	TRBV12-3/TRBV12-4	TRBJ1-2	CASSSGDWGYTF
-	TRBV4-2	TRBJ1-4	CASSQDQGRANEKLFF
-	TRBV6-5	TRBJ1-2	CASRLQGGNYGYTF
many	TRBV4-1	TRBJ1-2	CASSQDRVNVGGYTF
-	TRBV28	TRBJ1-5	CASSFGSSGLAGWPQHF
-	TRBV7-2	TRBJ2-1	CASSFGGSSYNEQFF
-	TRBV27	TRBJ1-6	CASRDGHPNSPLHF
-	TRBV7-8	TRBJ2-5	CASSLAWGGHETQYF
-	TRBV28	TRBJ2-7	CASSSPSFNGVYEQYF
once	TRBV29-1	TRBJ2-2	CSVATEANTGELFF
-	TRBV25-1	TRBJ1-1	CASSVTGGTEAFF
-	TRBV12-5	TRBJ1-4	CASGWGTPGEKLFF
-	TRBV19	TRBJ1-4	CASSMGTGGGYEKLFF
-	TRBV7-8	TRBJ1-5	CASSFGRDPSQPQHF
-	TRBV19	TRBJ1-1	CASRSGTGGRNTEAFF
-	TRBV27	TRBJ1-6	CASSLKRGTGIPTYNSPLHF
-	TRBV12-5	TRBJ1-2	CASGSTGDYGYTF
-	TRBV28	TRBJ2-6	CASCEGAAGANVLTF
-	TRBV27	TRBJ2-5	CASSLYLGDRGQETQYF
few	TRBV2	TRBJ1-2	CASSEARAVNYGYTF
-	TRBV5-1	TRBJ1-1	CASSGDSLNTEAFF
once	TRBV12-3/TRBV12-4	TRBJ1-3	CASRRGQGDTIYF
-	TRBV24-1	TRBJ2-1	CATSDPAVGGDEQFF
-	TRBV3-1/TRBV3-2	TRBJ2-5	CASSQWGTSSEKETQYF
-	TRBV4-1	TRBJ2-7	CASSQDHGTEFSYEQYF
-	TRBV7-2	TRBJ1-1	CASSPHRVQNTEAFF
-	TRBV6-5	TRBJ2-7	CASTLGAGIYEQYF
-	TRBV18	TRBJ2-3	CASSPQSGQSTDTQYF
-	TRBV14	TRBJ2-5	CASSQDTGSPRATQYF
-	TRBV4-2	TRBJ2-3	CASSQVEAGADTQYF
-	TRBV9	TRBJ2-2	CASSPTRGGPNTGELFF
-	TRBV5-1	TRBJ1-6	CASSLTGTGSSYNSPLHF
-	TRBV13	TRBJ1-1	CASSLDRRTEAFF
once	TRBV5-1	TRBJ1-1	CASSFGDTGRHTEAFF
-	TRBV19	TRBJ1-1	CASSIQQGLRNTEAFF